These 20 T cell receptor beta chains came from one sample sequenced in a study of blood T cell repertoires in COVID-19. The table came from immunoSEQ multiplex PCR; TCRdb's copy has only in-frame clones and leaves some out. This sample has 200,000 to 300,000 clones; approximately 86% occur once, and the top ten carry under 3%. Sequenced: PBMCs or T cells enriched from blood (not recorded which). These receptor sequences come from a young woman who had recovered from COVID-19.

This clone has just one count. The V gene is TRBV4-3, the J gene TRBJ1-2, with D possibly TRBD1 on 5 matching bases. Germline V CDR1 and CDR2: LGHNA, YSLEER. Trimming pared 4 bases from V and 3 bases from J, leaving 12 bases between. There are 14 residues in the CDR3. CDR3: CASSPRQSHYGYTF. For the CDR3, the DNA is TGCGCCAGCAGCCCCCGACAGAGCCACTATGGCTACACCTTC.

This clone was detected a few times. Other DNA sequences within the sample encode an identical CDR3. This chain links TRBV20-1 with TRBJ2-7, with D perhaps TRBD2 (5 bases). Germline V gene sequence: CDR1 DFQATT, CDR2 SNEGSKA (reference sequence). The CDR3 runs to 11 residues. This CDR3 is CSAEGSYEQYF. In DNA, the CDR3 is TGCAGCGCCGAGGGCTCCTACGAGCAGTACTTC.

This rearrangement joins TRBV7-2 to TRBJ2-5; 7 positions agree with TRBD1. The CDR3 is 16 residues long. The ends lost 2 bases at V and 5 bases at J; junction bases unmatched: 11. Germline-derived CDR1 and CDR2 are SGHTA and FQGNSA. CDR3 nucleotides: TGTGCCAGCAGCTTAATGTCCCTGACAGGGCGGGAGACCCAGTACTTC. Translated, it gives CASSLMSLTGRETQYF.

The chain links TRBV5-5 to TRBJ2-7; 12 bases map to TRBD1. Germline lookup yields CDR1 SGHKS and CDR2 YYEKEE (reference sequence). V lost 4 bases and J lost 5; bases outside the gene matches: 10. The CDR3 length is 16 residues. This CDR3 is CASSPDAGQGANEQYF. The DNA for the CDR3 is TGTGCCAGCAGCCCCGATGCGGGACAGGGGGCAAACGAGCAGTACTTC.

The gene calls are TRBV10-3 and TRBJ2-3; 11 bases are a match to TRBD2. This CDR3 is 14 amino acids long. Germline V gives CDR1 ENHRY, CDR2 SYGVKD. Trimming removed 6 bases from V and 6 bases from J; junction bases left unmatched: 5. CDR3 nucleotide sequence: TGTGCCATCAGACTAGCGGGAGTCGGCGATACGCAGTATTTT. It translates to CAIRLAGVGDTQYF.

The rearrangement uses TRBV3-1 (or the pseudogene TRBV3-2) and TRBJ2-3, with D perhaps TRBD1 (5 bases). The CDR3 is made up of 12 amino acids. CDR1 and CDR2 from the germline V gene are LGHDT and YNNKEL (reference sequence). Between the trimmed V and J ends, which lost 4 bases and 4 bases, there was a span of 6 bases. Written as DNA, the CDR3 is TGTGCCAGCAGCCTGGGGCCAGATACGCAGTATTTT. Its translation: CASSLGPDTQYF.

As DNA, the CDR3 is TGTGCCAGCAGCCCCACAAACACTGAAGCTTTCTTT. This gives the protein CASSPTNTEAFF. The chain has TRBV7-9 and TRBJ1-1; D remains ambiguous. The CDR3 spans 12 residues. From germline, CDR1 is SEHNR and CDR2 FQNEAQ (reference sequence). The ends were cut back, 5 bases at V and 2 bases at J, with 6 bases in the middle.

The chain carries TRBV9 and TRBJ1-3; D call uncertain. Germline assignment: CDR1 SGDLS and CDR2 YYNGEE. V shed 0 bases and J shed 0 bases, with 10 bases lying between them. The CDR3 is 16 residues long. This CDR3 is CASSVDPVSSGNTIYF. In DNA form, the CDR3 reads TGTGCCAGCAGCGTAGACCCCGTTAGCTCTGGAAACACCATATATTTT.

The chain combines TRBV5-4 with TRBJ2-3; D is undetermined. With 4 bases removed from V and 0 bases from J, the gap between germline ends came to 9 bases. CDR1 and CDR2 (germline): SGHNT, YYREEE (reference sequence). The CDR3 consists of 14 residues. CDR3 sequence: CASSALTSTDTQYF. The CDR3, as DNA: TGTGCCAGCAGCGCCCTTACTAGCACAGATACGCAGTATTTT.

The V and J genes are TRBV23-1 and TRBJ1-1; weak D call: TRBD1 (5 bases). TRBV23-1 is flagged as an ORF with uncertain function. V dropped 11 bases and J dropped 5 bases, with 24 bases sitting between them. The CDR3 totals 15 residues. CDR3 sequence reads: CAQSGQGGLWTEAFF. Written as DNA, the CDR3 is TGCGCCCAATCAGGCCAGGGAGGACTATGGACTGAAGCTTTCTTT.

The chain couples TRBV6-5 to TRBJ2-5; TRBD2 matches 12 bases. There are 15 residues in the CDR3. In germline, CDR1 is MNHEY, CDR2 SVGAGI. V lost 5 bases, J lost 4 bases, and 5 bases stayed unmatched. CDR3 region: CASSQTSGSVETQYF. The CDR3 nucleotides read TGTGCCAGCAGTCAGACTAGCGGGAGCGTAGAGACCCAGTACTTC.

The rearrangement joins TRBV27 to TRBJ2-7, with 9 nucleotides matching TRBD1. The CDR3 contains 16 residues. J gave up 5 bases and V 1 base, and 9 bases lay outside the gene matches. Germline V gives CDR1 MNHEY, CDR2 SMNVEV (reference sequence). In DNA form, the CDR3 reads TGTGCCAGCAGTTTATGGGGGGGGACAGGGCTAAACGAGCAGTACTTC. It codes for CASSLWGGTGLNEQYF.

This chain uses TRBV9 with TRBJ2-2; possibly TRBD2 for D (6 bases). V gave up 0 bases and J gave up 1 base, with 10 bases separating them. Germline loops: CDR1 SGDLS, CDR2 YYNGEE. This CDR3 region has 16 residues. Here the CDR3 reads CASSVEPGRNTGELFF. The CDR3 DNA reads TGTGCCAGCAGCGTAGAGCCCGGGAGGAACACCGGGGAGCTGTTTTTT.

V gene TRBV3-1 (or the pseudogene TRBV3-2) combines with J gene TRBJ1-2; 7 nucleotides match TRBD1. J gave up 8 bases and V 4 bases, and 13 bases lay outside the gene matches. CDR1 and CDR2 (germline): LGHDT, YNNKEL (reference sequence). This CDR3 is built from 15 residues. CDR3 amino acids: CASSPRTGSPGGYTF. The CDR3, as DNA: TGTGCCAGCAGCCCGCGGACAGGCTCGCCCGGGGGCTACACCTTC.

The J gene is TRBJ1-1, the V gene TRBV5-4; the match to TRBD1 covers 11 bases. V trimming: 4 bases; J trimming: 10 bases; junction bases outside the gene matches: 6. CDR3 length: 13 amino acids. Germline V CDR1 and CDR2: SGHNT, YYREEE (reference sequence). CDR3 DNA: TGTGCCAGCAGCCCGGCCGGGACAGGGGGAGCTTTCTTT. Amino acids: CASSPAGTGGAFF.

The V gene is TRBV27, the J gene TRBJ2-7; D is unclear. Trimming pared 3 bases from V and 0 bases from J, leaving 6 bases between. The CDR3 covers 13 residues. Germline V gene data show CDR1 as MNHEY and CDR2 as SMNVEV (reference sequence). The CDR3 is CASSFAFSYEQYF. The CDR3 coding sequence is TGTGCCAGCAGTTTCGCGTTCTCCTACGAGCAGTACTTC.

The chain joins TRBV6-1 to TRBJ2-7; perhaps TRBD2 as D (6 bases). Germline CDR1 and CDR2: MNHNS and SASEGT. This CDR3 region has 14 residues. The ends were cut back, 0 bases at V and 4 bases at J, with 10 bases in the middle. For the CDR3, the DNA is TGTGCCAGCAGTGAAGCGGGACTGTCTTACGAGCAGTACTTC. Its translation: CASSEAGLSYEQYF.

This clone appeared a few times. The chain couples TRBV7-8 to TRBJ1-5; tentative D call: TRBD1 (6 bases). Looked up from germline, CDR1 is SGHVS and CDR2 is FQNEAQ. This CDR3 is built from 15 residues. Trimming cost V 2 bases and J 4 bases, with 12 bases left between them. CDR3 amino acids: CASSLNRDSNQPQHF. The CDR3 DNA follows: TGTGCCAGCAGCTTAAACAGGGATTCGAATCAGCCCCAGCATTTT.

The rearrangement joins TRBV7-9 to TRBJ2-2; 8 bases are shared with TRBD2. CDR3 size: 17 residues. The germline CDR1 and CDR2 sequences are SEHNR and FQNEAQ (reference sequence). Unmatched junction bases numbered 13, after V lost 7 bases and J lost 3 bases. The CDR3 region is CASTIKRGRQDTGELFF. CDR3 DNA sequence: TGTGCCAGCACCATTAAGCGGGGGAGGCAGGACACCGGGGAGCTGTTTTTT.

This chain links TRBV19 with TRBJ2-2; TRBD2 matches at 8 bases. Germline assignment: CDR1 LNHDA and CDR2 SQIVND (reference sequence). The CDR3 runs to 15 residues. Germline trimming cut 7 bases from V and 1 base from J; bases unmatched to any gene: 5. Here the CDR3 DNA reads TGTGCCAGTAAACGGCTAGCGGGGAACACCGGGGAGCTGTTTTTT. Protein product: CASKRLAGNTGELFF.